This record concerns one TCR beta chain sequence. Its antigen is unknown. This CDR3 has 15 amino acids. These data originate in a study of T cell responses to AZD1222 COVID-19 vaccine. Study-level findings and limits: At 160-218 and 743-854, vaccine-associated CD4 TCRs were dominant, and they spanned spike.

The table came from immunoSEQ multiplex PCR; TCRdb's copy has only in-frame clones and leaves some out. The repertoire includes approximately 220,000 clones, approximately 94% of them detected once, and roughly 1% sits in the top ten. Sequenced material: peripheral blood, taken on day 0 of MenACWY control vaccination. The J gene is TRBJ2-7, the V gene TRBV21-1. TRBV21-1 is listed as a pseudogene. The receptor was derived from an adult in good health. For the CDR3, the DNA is TGTGCCAGCAGCCTGACTGGGCTATCACCGTACGAGCAGTACTTC. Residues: CASSLTGLSPYEQYF.